These 5 T cell receptor beta chains originate from one sample sequenced in a study of blood T cell repertoires in COVID-19. Measured with immunoSEQ multiplex PCR; TCRdb has only the in-frame clones, and not every one. This table holds under 150,000 clones, about 88% found once. Sequenced input: peripheral blood. Receptors were obtained from a human donor in a cohort sampled during active COVID-19.

This chain's CDR3 is CASSSNRGFIQYF. CDR3 nucleotide sequence: TGTGCCAGCAGCTCTAATCGGGGTTTTATTCAGTACTTC. This sequence joins TRBV7-2 and TRBJ2-4; D possibly corresponds to TRBD2 (5 bases). This CDR3 region has 13 residues. The ends were cut back, 4 bases at V and 10 bases at J, with 14 bases in the middle. The germline V gene encodes CDR1 SGHTA and CDR2 FQGNSA.

In this sample, this clone turned up once. The chain employs TRBV28 and TRBJ2-7, with 7 positions matching TRBD1. CDR3 size: 14 residues. Germline CDR1 and CDR2: MDHEN and SYDVKM. After removal of 7 bases from V and 0 bases from J, the junction contained 6 bases not matched to a gene. The CDR3 here is CASTADRTSYEQYF. The CDR3 DNA reads as TGTGCCAGCACCGCGGACAGGACCTCCTACGAGCAGTACTTC.

The chain carries TRBV7-8 and TRBJ1-1; D not resolved. The V gene's germline CDR1 is SGHVS and CDR2 FQNEAQ. V was shortened by 3 bases and J by 6 bases, with 14 bases between the two germline ends. The CDR3 has 14 residues. CDR3 sequence: CASSFAWVGAEAFF. The DNA for the CDR3 is TGTGCCAGCAGCTTCGCCTGGGTGGGAGCTGAAGCTTTCTTT.

This sequence joins TRBV19 and TRBJ2-1; 9 bases line up with TRBD2. CDR1 and CDR2 (germline): LNHDA, SQIVND (reference sequence). The CDR3 sequence is 14 residues long. Trimming at V came to 9 bases and at J to 3 bases, leaving 6 bases not matched to a gene. The CDR3 nucleotides are TGTGCCAGCGGTTCGACTAGCGGCTACAATGAGCAGTTCTTC. Residues: CASGSTSGYNEQFF.

This chain joins TRBV5-1 and TRBJ2-7; a weak D match, TRBD1 (5 bases). V was cut by 4 bases and J by 3 bases, with 14 bases left in between. Looked up from germline, CDR1 is SGHRS and CDR2 is YFSETQ. There are 14 residues in the CDR3. CDR3 sequence: CASSPNAGNYEQYF. In DNA, the CDR3 is TGCGCCAGCAGCCCCAACGCAGGGAACTACGAGCAGTACTTC.